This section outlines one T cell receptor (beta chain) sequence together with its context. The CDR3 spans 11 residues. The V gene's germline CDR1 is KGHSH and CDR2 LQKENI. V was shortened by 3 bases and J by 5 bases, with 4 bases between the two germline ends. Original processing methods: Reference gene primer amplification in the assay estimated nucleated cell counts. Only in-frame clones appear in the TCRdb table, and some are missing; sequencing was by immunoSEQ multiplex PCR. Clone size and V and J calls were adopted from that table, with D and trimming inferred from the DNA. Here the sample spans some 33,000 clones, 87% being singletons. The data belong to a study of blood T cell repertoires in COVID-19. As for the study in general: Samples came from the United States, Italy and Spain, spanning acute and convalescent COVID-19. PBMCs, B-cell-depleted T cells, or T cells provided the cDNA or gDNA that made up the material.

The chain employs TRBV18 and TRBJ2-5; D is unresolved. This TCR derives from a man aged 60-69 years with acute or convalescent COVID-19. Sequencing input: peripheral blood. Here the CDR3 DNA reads TGTGCCAGCTCACCCCGGGAGACCCAGTACTTC. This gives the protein CASSPRETQYF.